A single sample is the source of the 22 T cell receptor beta chains below, sequenced in a study of identical twins (dated by TCRdb to about 2016). Library preparation employed 5' RACE. TCRdb lists the instrument as Illumina HiSeq 2000. TCRdb reprocessed the public reads (quality trimming at Q25 with fastp, clone calling with MiXCR) and kept in-frame beta chains. For every CDR3 protein sequence, its rows merge into one entry that carries the most common genes and DNA. The sample table contains 400,000 or so distinct CDR3 sequences; only one count was recorded for 8.5% to 10% of them. Over 7% of the sample is in the top ten clones. The source material was naive T cells sorted from blood. The sample's cell subset or site label, in plain terms: cells isolated with a human naive T-cell isolation kit. These receptors all come from a woman in her forties or fifties in good health.

This clonotype has more than one count but fewer than ten. The CDR3: CASSPRVGDSSYEQYF. As DNA, the CDR3 is TGTGCCAGCAGCCCCCGGGTAGGCGATAGCTCCTACGAGCAGTACTTC. This rearrangement joins TRBV7-2 to TRBJ2-7; D gene ambiguous. Germline-derived CDR1 and CDR2 are SGHTA and FQGNSA. The CDR3 sequence is 16 residues long. V shed 5 bases and J shed 0 bases, with 17 bases lying between them.

The J gene is TRBJ2-7, the V gene TRBV15; D is perhaps TRBD1 or TRBD2 (5 bases each). Germline-derived CDR1 and CDR2 are LNHNV and YYDKDF (reference sequence). This CDR3 has 14 amino acids. Trimming stripped 1 base from V and 2 bases from J, with 9 bases between. DNA of the CDR3: TGTGCCACCAGCAGAGCCGGGACGGCCTACGAGCAGTACTTC. Encoded protein: CATSRAGTAYEQYF. Supplemented by reference TRBV15 and TRBJ2-7, the full variable domain reads DAMVIQNPRYQVTQFGKPVTLSCSQTLNHNVMYWYQQKSSQAPKLLFHYYDKDFNNEADTPDNFQSRRPNTSFCFLDIRSPGLGDTAMYLCATSRAGTAYEQYFGPGTRLTVT.

This clonotype has just a few counts. This chain connects TRBV7-2 to TRBJ1-2; perhaps TRBD1 as D (6 bases). Germline CDR1 reads SGHTA; CDR2 reads FQGNSA. The CDR3 runs 14 residues. The germline V and J ends were trimmed by 2 bases and 0 bases, with 7 bases remaining between them. The CDR3 loop reads CASSLQGTNYGYTF. The CDR3, as DNA: TGTGCCAGCAGCTTACAGGGGACTAACTATGGCTACACCTTC.

This clonotype was seen a few times. The rearrangement links TRBV2 to TRBJ2-1, with TRBD2 as a possible D gene (6 bases). Trimming stripped 6 bases from V and 6 bases from J, with 15 bases between. The germline CDR1 and CDR2 sequences are SNHLY and FYNNEI. This CDR3 has 14 residues. The CDR3 reads CASRPDGTVNEQFF. CDR3 bases: TGTGCCAGCAGACCCGACGGGACTGTCAATGAGCAGTTCTTC.

The V gene is TRBV25-1, the J gene TRBJ2-3, with TRBD1 matching 8 bases. After removal of 6 bases from V and 11 bases from J, the junction contained 7 bases not matched to a gene. The CDR3 totals 12 residues. Per germline, CDR1 MGHDK and CDR2 SYGVNS. The CDR3, as DNA: TGTGCCAGCAGCGAAACCGGGACAGGGCAGTATTTT. This translates into CASSETGTGQYF.

This clonotype was detected a few times. The V and J genes are TRBV20-1 and TRBJ2-3; a weak D match, TRBD2 (6 bases). V lost 4 bases, J lost 1 base, and 15 bases lay in between. Per the germline V gene, CDR1 is DFQATT and CDR2 is SNEGSKA (reference sequence). The length of the CDR3 is 15 residues. CDR3 in amino acids: CSATLRGGGTDTQYF. Written as DNA, the CDR3 is TGCAGTGCTACTCTACGGGGAGGAGGCACAGATACGCAGTATTTT.

The sample holds a few counts of this clonotype. The V and J genes are TRBV12-3 or TRBV12-4 and TRBJ2-7; a weak D match, TRBD1 (5 bases). Trimming took 4 bases from V and 3 from J, leaving 7 bases between them. This CDR3 has 12 residues. CDR3 DNA: TGTGCCAGCAGTTCAGGGTTCTACGAGCAGTACTTC. Translated: CASSSGFYEQYF.

This clonotype was seen at least ten times. The genes are TRBV29-1 and TRBJ2-1; TRBD2 might be the D (6 bases). CDR3 length: 15 residues. Germline lookup yields CDR1 SQVTM and CDR2 ANQGSEA. V lost 6 bases and J lost 3, with 18 bases in between. DNA of the CDR3: TGCAGCGTAAAACGGAGGGTCACGAACTACAATGAGCAGTTCTTC. Protein: CSVKRRVTNYNEQFF.

This rearrangement joins TRBV11-2 to TRBJ1-2; possible D gene TRBD1, 5 bases. From germline, CDR1 is SGHAT and CDR2 FQNNGV. Trimming stripped 5 bases from V and 4 bases from J, with 11 bases between. This CDR3 has 13 amino acids. CDR3 sequence reads: CASSTPGTYGYTF. The CDR3 DNA is TGTGCCAGCAGCACACCAGGGACCTATGGCTACACCTTC.

This clonotype was seen a few times. The V call is TRBV7-2, the J call TRBJ2-3; possible D gene TRBD1, 6 bases. V lost 7 bases, J lost 3 bases, and 17 bases lay in between. The CDR3 has 15 amino acids. Germline CDR1 reads SGHTA; CDR2 reads FQGNSA. As DNA, the CDR3 is TGTGCCAGCAACCCAGGGGTCGTTGCGACAGATACGCAGTATTTT. Encoded protein: CASNPGVVATDTQYF.

Ten or more counts support this clonotype. The rearrangement links TRBV20-1 to TRBJ2-2; TRBD2 agrees at 11 bases. The CDR3 is 15 amino acids. Germline CDR1 reads DFQATT; CDR2 reads SNEGSKA (reference sequence). The V gene end was trimmed by 5 bases and the J gene end by 5 bases; junction bases not matched to a gene: 7. The CDR3: CSAPLAGGGTGELFF. CDR3 DNA sequence: TGCAGTGCTCCCCTAGCGGGAGGAGGAACCGGGGAGCTGTTTTTT.

A few counts support this clonotype. J is TRBJ2-2 and V is TRBV5-1; no firm D call. The CDR3 is made up of 15 amino acids. CDR1 is SGHRS and CDR2 is YFSETQ in the germline V gene. V lost 5 bases and J lost 0, with 11 bases in between. CDR3 bases: TGCGCCAGCAGTCAGCGTGTCACGAACACCGGGGAGCTGTTTTTT. It translates to CASSQRVTNTGELFF. Full variable domain (outside the CDR3, taken from reference TRBV5-1 and TRBJ2-2): KAGVTQTPRYLIKTRGQQVTLSCSPISGHRSVSWYQQTPGQGLQFLFEYFSETQRNKGNFPGRFSGRQFSNSRSEMNVSTLELGDSALYLCASSQRVTNTGELFFGEGSRLTVL.

This clonotype has a handful of counts. This sequence joins TRBV4-1 and TRBJ2-3; D possibly corresponds to TRBD1 (6 bases). CDR1 and CDR2 from the germline V gene are MGHRA and YSYEKL. The CDR3 extends over 15 amino acids. V dropped 4 bases and J dropped 1 base, with 12 bases sitting between them. CDR3 sequence (DNA): TGCGCCAGCAGCCCCAGGGGCTCGGGCACAGATACGCAGTATTTT. It is translated as CASSPRGSGTDTQYF.

There are a few counts of this clonotype. This rearrangement joins TRBV5-6 to TRBJ2-7; either TRBD1 or TRBD2 may supply D (6 bases each). The V end was cut by 3 bases, the J end by 6 bases, with 19 bases between. Germline values: CDR1 SGHDT, CDR2 YYEEEE. CDR3 length: 15 residues. The CDR3 bases are TGTGCCAGCAGCTCCACTAGGAGGGTAGGGGGCGAGCAGTACGTC. The encoded protein is CASSSTRRVGGEQYV.

Only a few counts were recorded for this clonotype. V is TRBV7-9 and J is TRBJ2-3; 9 bases agree with TRBD2. The CDR3 totals 15 residues. V was clipped by 10 bases and J by 4 bases; unmatched bases: 12. Germline CDR1 reads SEHNR; CDR2 reads FQNEAQ (reference sequence). The CDR3 protein is CATEMAGGPADTQYF. In nucleotides, the CDR3 is TGTGCCACCGAGATGGCGGGAGGGCCTGCAGATACGCAGTATTTT.

This clonotype occurred a few times. CDR3 in amino acids: CASSPTQGLYNEQFF. CDR3 in DNA: TGTGCCAGCAGTCCTACCCAGGGTCTCTACAATGAGCAGTTCTTC. The chain recombines TRBV12-3 or TRBV12-4 with TRBJ2-1, with D tentatively TRBD1 (5 bases). CDR3 length: 15 amino acids. The V end lost 5 bases, the J end lost 3 bases, and 14 bases lay between the germline ends.

This clonotype has only a few counts. V is TRBV6-1 and J is TRBJ2-7; D remains ambiguous. Germline V lookup: CDR1 MNHNS, CDR2 SASEGT. The CDR3 consists of 12 residues. With 5 bases removed from V and 6 bases from J, the gap between germline ends came to 11 bases. The CDR3 region has the DNA TGTGCCAGCAGTCTTGGGATATCCGAGCAGTACTTC. Translated, it gives CASSLGISEQYF.

The chain recombines TRBV11-3 with TRBJ2-3; D uncertain. Germline values: CDR1 SGHNT, CDR2 YENEEA. V shed 5 bases and J shed 4 bases, with 7 bases lying between them. CDR3 length: 12 residues. CDR3 region: CASSPEADTQYF. CDR3 nucleotides: TGTGCCAGCAGCCCTGAGGCAGATACGCAGTATTTT.

V and J are TRBV29-1 and TRBJ2-1; 11 positions agree with TRBD2. Germline CDR1 SQVTM, CDR2 ANQGSEA. V trimming: 5 bases; J trimming: 8 bases; junction bases outside the gene matches: 2. The CDR3 runs 12 residues. The CDR3 nucleotides are TGCAGCGTTCTAGCGGGGGGCGATGAGCAGTTCTTC. Translated: CSVLAGGDEQFF.

This clonotype was found a few times. This sequence joins TRBV20-1 and TRBJ2-5; possibly TRBD2 for D (6 bases). Deletions cut 3 bases from V and 5 bases from J, with 13 bases between. CDR3 length equals 13 residues. Germline CDR1 DFQATT, CDR2 SNEGSKA (reference sequence). CDR3 amino acids: CSASFTSSETQYF. DNA of the CDR3: TGCAGTGCTAGTTTTACTAGCAGTGAGACCCAGTACTTC.

The V gene is TRBV6-1, the J gene TRBJ1-3; D remains ambiguous. V was clipped by 6 bases and J by 3 bases, with 9 bases between them. CDR3 length equals 13 residues. Germline CDR1 is MNHNS and CDR2 is SASEGT. CDR3 sequence: CASSLLFGNTIYF. The CDR3 DNA reads as TGTGCCAGCAGCCTGCTTTTTGGAAACACCATATATTTT.

The chain is built from TRBV5-1 and TRBJ2-7; D remains ambiguous. The V end was cut by 0 bases, the J end by 2 bases, with 6 bases between. Germline CDR1 reads SGHRS; CDR2 reads YFSETQ. This CDR3 region has 13 residues. The CDR3 sequence: CASSLARTYEQYF. CDR3 nucleotide sequence: TGCGCCAGCAGCTTGGCCAGGACCTACGAGCAGTACTTC.